The 28 T cell receptor beta chains reported below all come from one sample, sequenced in a study of T cell responses to AZD1222 COVID-19 vaccine. Method: immunoSEQ multiplex PCR; TCRdb's copy keeps in-frame clones and lacks some. The data contain tens of thousands of clones, 83% of them seen just once; the ten biggest clones take up 5% to 6.5%. Specimen: peripheral blood, collected 28 days after the second AZD1222 dose. These receptors were collected from an adult who received the AZD1222 COVID-19 vaccine.

The chain recombines TRBV24-1 with TRBJ1-2, with TRBD1 matching 9 bases. The trim removed 3 bases at V and 4 bases at J, leaving 5 bases unmatched. The CDR3 loop spans 15 amino acids. CDR1 and CDR2 from the germline V gene are KGHDR and SFDVKD. CDR3 sequence reads: CATSDNRGPLYGYTF. CDR3 bases: TGTGCCACCAGTGATAACAGGGGGCCACTCTATGGCTACACCTTC.

The chain employs TRBV7-7 and TRBJ2-5; D gene unclear. V was cut by 2 bases and J by 0 bases, with 4 bases left in between. The CDR3 runs 13 residues. Germline V gene lookup returns CDR1 SSHAT and CDR2 FNYEAQ (reference sequence). In DNA form, the CDR3 reads TGTGCCAGCAGCTTAAGCAACCAAGAGACCCAGTACTTC. It translates to CASSLSNQETQYF.

CDR3 nucleotides: TGTGCCAGCAGCACCGGGACAGGGAACACTGAAGCTTTCTTT. It is translated as CASSTGTGNTEAFF. The rearrangement links TRBV5-6 to TRBJ1-1; 8 positions agree with TRBD1. The CDR3 is 14 residues long. Looked up from germline, CDR1 is SGHDT and CDR2 is YYEEEE. J was trimmed by 1 base and V by 4 bases; bases with no gene match: 3.

The rearrangement joins TRBV4-3 to TRBJ1-2; a weak D match, TRBD1 (6 bases). Trimming pared 1 base from V and 8 bases from J, leaving 14 bases between. Germline CDR1 reads LGHNA; CDR2 reads YSLEER. CDR3 length: 14 amino acids. Here the CDR3 DNA reads TGCGCCAGCAGCCAAGCCAGGGGACTGGGAGGCTACACCTTC. It yields the protein CASSQARGLGGYTF.

V gene TRBV6-5 combines with J gene TRBJ2-7, with D tentatively TRBD2 (6 bases). Germline CDR1 and CDR2: MNHEY and SVGAGI. V lost 7 bases and J 2 bases, leaving 15 bases between the germline ends. This CDR3 region has 14 residues. CDR3 amino acids: CASNRGGSAYEQYF. The DNA for the CDR3 is TGTGCCAGCAATCGCGGAGGGTCCGCCTACGAGCAGTACTTC.

On this clone: One end of the junction does not line up with germline, which may come from a read error. The rearrangement links TRBV2 to TRBJ2-7; no clear D gene. Germline V CDR1 and CDR2: SNHLY, FYNNEI. The length of the CDR3 is 8 residues. Written as DNA, the CDR3 is TGTGCCAGCAGTGCCCTCGTCTTC. This encodes CASSALVF. The full variable domain, rest sourced from reference TRBV2 and TRBJ2-7, is EPEVTQTPSHQVTQMGQEVILRCVPISNHLYFYWYRQILGQKVEFLVSFYNNEISEKSEIFDDQFSVERPDGSNFTLKIRSTKLEDSAMYFCASSALVFGPGTRLTVT.

This clone was seen just once. The chain carries TRBV11-3 and TRBJ2-1; a possible D gene is TRBD2 (5 bases). Germline V gene sequence: CDR1 SGHNT, CDR2 YENEEA. V dropped 5 bases and J dropped 3 bases, with 14 bases sitting between them. This CDR3 region has 15 residues. The CDR3 loop reads CASSPGGRVYNEQFF. The CDR3 DNA is TGTGCCAGCAGCCCCGGTGGGCGGGTCTACAATGAGCAGTTCTTC.

This clone was found a few times. This chain connects TRBV29-1 to TRBJ1-5, with D unresolved. CDR3 length equals 13 residues. Germline CDR1 is SQVTM and CDR2 is ANQGSEA. Trimming took 4 bases from V and 0 from J, leaving 7 bases between them. The CDR3 reads CSVAEYSNQPQHF. CDR3 in DNA: TGCAGCGTTGCAGAATATAGCAATCAGCCCCAGCATTTT.

This clone has just a few counts. The J gene is TRBJ2-6, the V gene TRBV2; no clear D gene. There are 14 residues in the CDR3. CDR1 is SNHLY, CDR2 FYNNEI, per germline. The ends were cut back, 4 bases at V and 0 bases at J, with 4 bases in the middle. CDR3 region: CASSVSSGANVLTF. The CDR3 nucleotides read TGTGCCAGCAGTGTAAGCTCTGGGGCCAACGTCCTGACTTTC.

This clone appeared a single time. J is TRBJ2-6 and V is TRBV19; perhaps D is TRBD1 or TRBD2 (5 bases each). The CDR3 contains 16 residues. Germline V gene sequence: CDR1 LNHDA, CDR2 SQIVND (reference sequence). Trimming removed 3 bases at V and 0 bases at J, with 9 bases between. The CDR3 loop reads CASSIGGYSGANVLTF. For the CDR3, the DNA is TGTGCCAGTAGTATTGGGGGTTACTCTGGGGCCAACGTCCTGACTTTC.

This clone was seen just once. The rearrangement uses TRBV9 and TRBJ1-2; D gene unclear. V lost 3 bases to trimming and J lost 1 base, with 7 bases between them. The CDR3 loop spans 13 amino acids. Looked up from germline, CDR1 is SGDLS and CDR2 is YYNGEE. CDR3 sequence: CASSAANNYGYTF. CDR3 bases: TGTGCCAGCAGCGCCGCAAATAACTATGGCTACACCTTC.

This clone turned up a few times. The chain links TRBV21-1 to TRBJ2-7; the table's TRBD1 call for D was not verified on the DNA. TRBV21-1 is designated a pseudogene. The CDR3 is 14 amino acids. The chain's CDR3 is CASSYSTDTYEQYF. The CDR3, as DNA: TGTGCCAGCAGCTACTCGACAGATACCTACGAGCAGTACTTC.

This clone has just a few counts. The genes are TRBV5-1 and TRBJ1-1, with a tentative D call TRBD1 (5 bases). The V and J ends lost 2 bases and 1 base respectively, with 9 bases between them. The CDR3 is 14 amino acids. Germline CDR1 and CDR2: SGHRS and YFSETQ. CDR3 sequence: CASSFSDRNTEAFF. CDR3 coding DNA: TGCGCCAGCAGCTTCTCCGACAGGAACACTGAAGCTTTCTTT.

This clone appeared once. This chain connects TRBV7-9 to TRBJ1-3, with 10 bases matching TRBD1. This CDR3 has 14 amino acids. CDR1 and CDR2 from the germline V gene are SEHNR and FQNEAQ (reference sequence). The J segment lost 5 bases and the V segment lost 5 bases, leaving 3 bases of the junction unmatched. The CDR3 loop reads CASSTDRGRNTIYF. DNA for the CDR3: TGTGCCAGCAGCACGGACAGGGGGAGAAACACCATATATTTT.

This chain links TRBV29-1 with TRBJ1-4; 7 nucleotides match TRBD1. Trimming cost V 7 bases and J 8 bases; bases outside gene matches: 13. CDR3 length: 14 residues. Germline V lookup: CDR1 SQVTM, CDR2 ANQGSEA. The CDR3 bases are TGCAGCGCCACCACGACAGGGTTTGAGGAAAAACTGTTTTTT. Protein sequence: CSATTTGFEEKLFF.

The chain uses TRBV30 and TRBJ1-2, with 8 bases fitting TRBD1. Germline CDR1 is GTSNPN and CDR2 is SVGIG (reference sequence). The trim removed 3 bases at V and 7 bases at J, leaving 10 bases unmatched. The CDR3 runs 14 residues. This CDR3 is CAWSPGTGVSGYTF. The CDR3 DNA follows: TGTGCCTGGAGCCCCGGGACAGGAGTGAGTGGCTACACCTTC.

This clone was counted only a few times. This chain links TRBV24-1 with TRBJ2-7, with D perhaps given as TRBD1 or TRBD2 (5 bases each). Trimming shortened V by 2 bases and J by 2 bases, and 12 bases separated the two germline ends. This CDR3 contains 15 residues. Germline CDR1 reads KGHDR; CDR2 reads SFDVKD. In DNA, the CDR3 is TGTGCCACCAGTGATTCCGGGACGGCCGCCTACGAGCAGTACTTC. As protein: CATSDSGTAAYEQYF.

V is TRBV5-1 and J is TRBJ1-4, with a possible D match to TRBD1 (5 bases). The CDR3 contains 17 residues. From germline, CDR1 is SGHRS and CDR2 YFSETQ. Trimming pared 0 bases from V and 0 bases from J, leaving 12 bases between. CDR3 sequence: CASSLDLGAATNEKLFF. The CDR3 DNA follows: TGCGCCAGCAGCTTGGATTTAGGGGCGGCAACTAATGAAAAACTGTTTTTT.

The rearrangement uses TRBV7-8 and TRBJ2-1; 8 bases fit TRBD2. The CDR3 contains 15 residues. The V gene's germline CDR1 is SGHVS and CDR2 FQNEAQ. With 1 base clipped from V and 5 bases from J, the junction kept 4 bases outside the gene matches. The CDR3 bases are TGTGCCAGCAGCTTAGGATTTAGCGGGGACAATGAGCAGTTCTTC. This codes for CASSLGFSGDNEQFF.

The chain combines TRBV6-2 or TRBV6-3 with TRBJ1-5; TRBD1 matches at 7 bases. This CDR3 is built from 15 residues. After removal of 1 base from V and 5 bases from J, the junction contained 5 bases not matched to a gene. Germline loops: CDR1 MNHEY, CDR2 SVGEGT. The CDR3 region is CASSYFRQGHQPQHF. The CDR3 DNA follows: TGTGCCAGCAGTTACTTCCGACAGGGCCATCAGCCCCAGCATTTT.

The J gene is TRBJ2-5, the V gene TRBV5-1; D is possibly TRBD1 or TRBD2 (5 bases each). Germline V gene sequence: CDR1 SGHRS, CDR2 YFSETQ. The CDR3 spans 14 residues. V lost 1 base, J lost 2 bases, and 9 bases lay in between. The CDR3 is CASSLRDPQETQYF. CDR3 sequence (DNA): TGCGCCAGCAGCTTGAGGGACCCTCAAGAGACCCAGTACTTC.

The chain employs TRBV3-1 (or the pseudogene TRBV3-2) and TRBJ1-4, with 7 nucleotides matching TRBD1. CDR1 LGHDT and CDR2 YNNKEL come from the germline V gene (reference sequence). V was pared by 4 bases and J by 8 bases, with 7 bases of the junction left unmatched. The CDR3 consists of 14 residues. The CDR3 sequence is CASSRWDSEEKLFF. CDR3 nucleotide sequence: TGTGCCAGCAGCCGCTGGGACAGTGAGGAAAAACTGTTTTTT.

CDR3 sequence (DNA): TGTGCCAGCAGCTTAGCCGGGTATGGCTACACCTTC. It translates to CASSLAGYGYTF. V usage is TRBV7-2 and J usage is TRBJ1-2, with no clear D. Germline lookup yields CDR1 SGHTA and CDR2 FQGNSA. V lost 0 bases and J 5 bases, leaving 4 bases between the germline ends. CDR3 size: 12 residues.

This clone was detected only once. This chain joins TRBV5-6 and TRBJ1-6; tentative D call: TRBD1 (5 bases). Trimming removed 1 base from V and 5 bases from J, with 10 bases in between. Germline assignment: CDR1 SGHDT and CDR2 YYEEEE. The CDR3 is 15 residues long. In DNA form, the CDR3 reads TGTGCCAGCAGCTTGCCAGGGATAAATAATTCACCCCTCCACTTT. Encoded protein: CASSLPGINNSPLHF.

This clone appeared a single time. The chain has TRBV7-2 and TRBJ1-1; 10 positions match TRBD1. Germline V CDR1 and CDR2: SGHTA, FQGNSA. CDR3 length: 14 amino acids. V lost 4 bases and J lost 5; bases outside the gene matches: 4. The CDR3 nucleotides are TGTGCCAGCAGCTCCGGGGGACAGGGGACTGAAGCTTTCTTT. Translation: CASSSGGQGTEAFF.

As DNA, the CDR3 is TGTGCCAGCAGCCCCGGGACTAGCTCGGATACGCAGTATTTT. Protein: CASSPGTSSDTQYF. The chain joins TRBV4-2 to TRBJ2-3; 9 bases map to TRBD2. CDR1 is LGHNA, CDR2 YNFKEQ, per germline. The CDR3 covers 14 residues. The J segment lost 6 bases and the V segment lost 4 bases, leaving 5 bases of the junction unmatched.

CDR3 nucleotide sequence: TGCGCCAGCAGCGTGAGGACAGATAACTATGGCTACACCTTC. This encodes CASSVRTDNYGYTF. The chain combines TRBV5-1 with TRBJ1-2; maybe TRBD1 (6 bases). V dropped 4 bases and J dropped 1 base, with 11 bases sitting between them. The germline gives CDR1 SGHRS, CDR2 YFSETQ. This CDR3 region has 14 residues.

The V and J genes are TRBV10-1 and TRBJ2-7, with 10 bases identical to TRBD1. The CDR3 covers 14 residues. Germline-derived CDR1 and CDR2 are WNHNN and SYGVQD (reference sequence). The CDR3 DNA reads TGCGGGTTTACTCCGGGACAGGGGTCCTACGAGCAGTACTTC. The encoded protein is CGFTPGQGSYEQYF.